This T cell receptor (beta chain) came from a study of blood T cell repertoires in COVID-19. In the authors' workflow: By means of reference gene primer amplification, nucleated cell counts were estimated. Here immunoSEQ multiplex PCR was the method, and the copy in TCRdb shows in-frame clones only, minus some. D and trimming were read from the DNA, whereas the V and J calls and clone size are those reported in that table. The sample holds under 300,000 clones, roughly four fifths seen once. The germline gives CDR1 MGHRA, CDR2 YSYEKL. V dropped 0 bases and J dropped 7 bases, with 10 bases sitting between them. The CDR3 loop spans 15 amino acids. The participants were between roughly 18 and 89 years old and came from under 25 US areas. In Cohort 3, a recovered donor had either two negative PCRs, clearance, or symptom resolution.

The receptor's source is a middle-aged man who had recovered from COVID-19. The chain links TRBV4-1 to TRBJ1-6, with D possibly TRBD1 on 6 matching bases. The material sequenced was PBMCs or T cells enriched from blood (not recorded which). The CDR3 region has the DNA TGCGCCAGCAGCCAAGATTACAGGGCAAATTCACCCCTCCACTTT. Translating it yields CASSQDYRANSPLHF.